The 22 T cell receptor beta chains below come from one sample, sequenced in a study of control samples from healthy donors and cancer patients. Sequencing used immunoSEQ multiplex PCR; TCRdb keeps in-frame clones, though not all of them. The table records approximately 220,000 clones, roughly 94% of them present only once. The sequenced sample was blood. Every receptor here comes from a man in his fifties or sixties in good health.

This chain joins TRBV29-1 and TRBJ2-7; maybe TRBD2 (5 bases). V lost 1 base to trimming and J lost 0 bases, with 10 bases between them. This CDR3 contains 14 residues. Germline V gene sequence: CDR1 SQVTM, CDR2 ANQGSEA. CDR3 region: CSVEGRRNSYEQYF. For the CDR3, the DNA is TGCAGCGTTGAAGGTCGGAGGAACTCCTACGAGCAGTACTTC.

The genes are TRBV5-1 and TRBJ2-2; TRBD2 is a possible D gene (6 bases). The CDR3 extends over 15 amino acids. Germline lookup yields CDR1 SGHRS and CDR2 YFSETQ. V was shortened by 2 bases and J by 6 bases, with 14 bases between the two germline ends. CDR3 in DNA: TGCGCCAGCAGCTTTGGAGGGGTTTTTGCCGGGGAGCTGTTTTTT. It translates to CASSFGGVFAGELFF.

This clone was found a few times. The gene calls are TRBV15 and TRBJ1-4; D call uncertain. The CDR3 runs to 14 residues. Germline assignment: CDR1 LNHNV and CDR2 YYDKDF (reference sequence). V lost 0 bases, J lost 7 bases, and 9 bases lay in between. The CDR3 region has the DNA TGTGCCACCAGCAGAGATCGTCAGTCTGAAAAACTGTTTTTT. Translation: CATSRDRQSEKLFF.

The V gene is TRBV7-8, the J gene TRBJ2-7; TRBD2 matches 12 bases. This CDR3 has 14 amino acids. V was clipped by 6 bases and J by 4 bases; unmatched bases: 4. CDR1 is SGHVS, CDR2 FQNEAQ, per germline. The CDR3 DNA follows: TGTGCCAGCAGGTCTACTAGCGGGGGGTACGAGCAGTACGTC. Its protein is CASRSTSGGYEQYV.

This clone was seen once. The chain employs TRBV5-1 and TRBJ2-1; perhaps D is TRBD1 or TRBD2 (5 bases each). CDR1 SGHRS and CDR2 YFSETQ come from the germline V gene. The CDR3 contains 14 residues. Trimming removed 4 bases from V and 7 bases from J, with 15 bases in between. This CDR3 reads CASSPEPGPNEQFF. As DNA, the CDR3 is TGCGCCAGCAGCCCTGAACCGGGGCCGAATGAGCAGTTCTTC.

CDR3 DNA sequence: TGTGCCAGCAGCCCCGGGGACCGGGACAATCAGCCCCAGCATTTT. Amino acids: CASSPGDRDNQPQHF. This chain uses TRBV3-1 (or the pseudogene TRBV3-2) with TRBJ1-5; a possible D gene is TRBD1 (5 bases). Germline V gives CDR1 LGHDT, CDR2 YNNKEL (reference sequence). The CDR3 extends over 15 amino acids. V was clipped by 4 bases and J by 3 bases, with 13 bases between them.

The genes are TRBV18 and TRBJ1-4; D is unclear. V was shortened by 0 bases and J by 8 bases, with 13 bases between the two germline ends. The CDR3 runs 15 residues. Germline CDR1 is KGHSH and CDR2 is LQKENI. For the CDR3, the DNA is TGTGCCAGCTCACCACCGCGAGCCGTGAAAGAAAAACTGTTTTTT. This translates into CASSPPRAVKEKLFF.

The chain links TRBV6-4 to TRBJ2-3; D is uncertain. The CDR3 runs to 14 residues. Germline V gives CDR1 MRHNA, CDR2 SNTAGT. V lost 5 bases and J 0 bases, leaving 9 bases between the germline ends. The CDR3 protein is CASSFGASTDTQYF. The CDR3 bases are TGTGCCAGCAGTTTCGGTGCTAGCACAGATACGCAGTATTTT.

For the CDR3, the DNA is TGTGCCACCAGCAGGTATCGGGGTGCCTCGGGAAACACCATATATTTT. Its protein is CATSRYRGASGNTIYF. The genes are TRBV15 and TRBJ1-3; D gene unclear. The CDR3 totals 16 residues. Trimming stripped 3 bases from V and 4 bases from J, with 16 bases between. Germline V gene sequence: CDR1 LNHNV, CDR2 YYDKDF (reference sequence).

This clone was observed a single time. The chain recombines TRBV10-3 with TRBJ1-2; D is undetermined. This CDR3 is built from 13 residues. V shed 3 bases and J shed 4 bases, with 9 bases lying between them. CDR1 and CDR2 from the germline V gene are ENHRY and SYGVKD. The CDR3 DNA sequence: TGTGCCATCAGTGATATAAGGAGCTATGGCTACACCTTC. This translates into CAISDIRSYGYTF.

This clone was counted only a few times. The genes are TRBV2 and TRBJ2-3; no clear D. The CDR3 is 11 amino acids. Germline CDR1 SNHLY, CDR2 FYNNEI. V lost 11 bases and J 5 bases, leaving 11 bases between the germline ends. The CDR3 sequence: CAGTSLDTQYF. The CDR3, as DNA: TGTGCCGGCACCTCACTAGATACGCAGTATTTT.

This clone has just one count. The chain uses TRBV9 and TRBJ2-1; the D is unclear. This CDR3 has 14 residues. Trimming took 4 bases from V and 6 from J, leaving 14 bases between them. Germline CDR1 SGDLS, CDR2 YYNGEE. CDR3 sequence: CASSRWALGNEQFF. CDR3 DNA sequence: TGTGCCAGCAGCCGGTGGGCCTTAGGCAATGAGCAGTTCTTC. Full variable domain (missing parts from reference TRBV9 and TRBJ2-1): DSGVTQTPKHLITATGQRVTLRCSPRSGDLSVYWYQQSLDQGLQFLIQYYNGEERAKGNILERFSAQQFPDLHSELNLSSLELGDSALYFCASSRWALGNEQFFGPGTRLTVL.

Written as DNA, the CDR3 is TGCAGTGCTAGTTTTCTCCGGGGGGGGGCAGATACGCAGTATTTT. This sequence encodes CSASFLRGGADTQYF. The genes are TRBV20-1 and TRBJ2-3; 8 nucleotides line up with TRBD2. The J segment lost 4 bases and the V segment lost 3 bases, leaving 9 bases of the junction unmatched. The germline gives CDR1 DFQATT, CDR2 SNEGSKA (reference sequence). This CDR3 spans 15 amino acids.

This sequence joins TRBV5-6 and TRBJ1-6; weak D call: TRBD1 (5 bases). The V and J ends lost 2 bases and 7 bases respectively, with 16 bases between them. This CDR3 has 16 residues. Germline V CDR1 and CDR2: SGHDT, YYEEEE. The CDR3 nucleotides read TGTGCCAGCAGCTTCGGGACGCCCGGACCAAATTCACCCCTCCACTTT. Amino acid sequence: CASSFGTPGPNSPLHF.

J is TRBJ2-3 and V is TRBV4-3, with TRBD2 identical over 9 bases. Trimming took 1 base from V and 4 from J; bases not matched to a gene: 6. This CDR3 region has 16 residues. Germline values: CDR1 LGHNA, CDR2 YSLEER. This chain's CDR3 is CASSQGAGGQSDTQYF. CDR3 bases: TGCGCCAGCAGCCAAGGGGCGGGGGGGCAATCAGATACGCAGTATTTT.

CDR3 DNA: TGTGCCAGCAGTTACGAGGTCGTAACTAGCGGGTCCTACGAGCAGTACTTC. The encoded protein is CASSYEVVTSGSYEQYF. The chain carries TRBV6-2 or TRBV6-3 and TRBJ2-7, with TRBD2 matching over 9 bases. Trimming cost V 2 bases and J 1 base; bases outside gene matches: 9. Per the germline V gene, CDR1 is MNHEY and CDR2 is SVGEGT. The CDR3 loop spans 17 amino acids.

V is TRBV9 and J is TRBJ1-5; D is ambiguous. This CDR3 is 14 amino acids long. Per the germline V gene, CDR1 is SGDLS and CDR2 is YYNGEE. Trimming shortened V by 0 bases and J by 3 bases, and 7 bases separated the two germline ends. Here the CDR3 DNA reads TGTGCCAGCAGCGTAGGGGGATACAATCAGCCCCAGCATTTT. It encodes CASSVGGYNQPQHF. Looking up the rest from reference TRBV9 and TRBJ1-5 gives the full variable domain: DSGVTQTPKHLITATGQRVTLRCSPRSGDLSVYWYQQSLDQGLQFLIQYYNGEERAKGNILERFSAQQFPDLHSELNLSSLELGDSALYFCASSVGGYNQPQHFGDGTRLSIL.

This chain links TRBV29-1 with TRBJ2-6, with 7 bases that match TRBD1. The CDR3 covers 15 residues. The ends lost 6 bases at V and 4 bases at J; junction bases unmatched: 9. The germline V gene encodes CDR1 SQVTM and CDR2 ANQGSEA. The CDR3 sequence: CSVTRRGTGANVLTF. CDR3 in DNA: TGCAGCGTCACCCGCAGGGGGACGGGGGCCAACGTCCTGACTTTC.

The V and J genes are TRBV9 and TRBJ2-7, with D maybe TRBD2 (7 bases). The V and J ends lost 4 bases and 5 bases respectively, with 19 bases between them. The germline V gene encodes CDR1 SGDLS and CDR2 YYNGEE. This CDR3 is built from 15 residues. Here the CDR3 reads CASSTRPGGGDEQYF. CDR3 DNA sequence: TGTGCCAGCAGCACCCGACCGGGGGGCGGGGACGAGCAGTACTTC.

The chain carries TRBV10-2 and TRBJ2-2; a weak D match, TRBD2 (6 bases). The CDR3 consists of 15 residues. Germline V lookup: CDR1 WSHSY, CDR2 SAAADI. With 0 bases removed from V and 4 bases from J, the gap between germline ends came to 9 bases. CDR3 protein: CASSESRGGTGELFF. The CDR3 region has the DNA TGCGCCAGCAGTGAGTCGAGGGGAGGCACCGGGGAGCTGTTTTTT.

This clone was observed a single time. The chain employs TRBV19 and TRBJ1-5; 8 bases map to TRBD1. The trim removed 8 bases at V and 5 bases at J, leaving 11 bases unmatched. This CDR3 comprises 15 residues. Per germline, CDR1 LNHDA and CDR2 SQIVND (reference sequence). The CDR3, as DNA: TGTGCCAGTGGACCCGGACAGGGCTATCATCAGCCCCAGCATTTT. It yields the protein CASGPGQGYHQPQHF. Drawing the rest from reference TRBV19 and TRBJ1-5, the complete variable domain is DGGITQSPKYLFRKEGQNVTLSCEQNLNHDAMYWYRQDPGQGLRLIYYSQIVNDFQKGDIAEGYSVSREKKESFPLTVTSAQKNPTAFYLCASGPGQGYHQPQHFGDGTRLSIL.

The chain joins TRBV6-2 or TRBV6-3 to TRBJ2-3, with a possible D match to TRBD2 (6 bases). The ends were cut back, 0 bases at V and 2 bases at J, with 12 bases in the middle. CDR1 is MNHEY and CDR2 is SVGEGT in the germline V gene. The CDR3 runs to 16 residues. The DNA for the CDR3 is TGTGCCAGCAGTTACTCCGGGGAGGCTCCCACAGATACGCAGTATTTT. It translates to CASSYSGEAPTDTQYF.